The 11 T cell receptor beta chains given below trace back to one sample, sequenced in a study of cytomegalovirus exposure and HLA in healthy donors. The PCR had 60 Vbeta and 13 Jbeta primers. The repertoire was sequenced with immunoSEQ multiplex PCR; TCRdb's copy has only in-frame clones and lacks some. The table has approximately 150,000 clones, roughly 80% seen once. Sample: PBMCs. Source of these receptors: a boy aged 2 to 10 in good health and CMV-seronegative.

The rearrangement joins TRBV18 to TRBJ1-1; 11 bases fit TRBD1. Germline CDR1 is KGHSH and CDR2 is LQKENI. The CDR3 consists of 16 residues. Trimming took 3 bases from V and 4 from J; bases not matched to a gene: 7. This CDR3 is CASSPGQGARSTEAFF. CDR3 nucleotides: TGTGCCAGCTCACCTGGACAGGGGGCGCGTTCCACTGAAGCTTTCTTT.

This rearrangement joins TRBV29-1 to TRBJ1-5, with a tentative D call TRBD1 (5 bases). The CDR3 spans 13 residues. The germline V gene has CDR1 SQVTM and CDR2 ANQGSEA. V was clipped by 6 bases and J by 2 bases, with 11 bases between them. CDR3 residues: CSVMTDGNQPQHF. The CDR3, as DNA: TGCAGCGTCATGACAGACGGCAATCAGCCCCAGCATTTT. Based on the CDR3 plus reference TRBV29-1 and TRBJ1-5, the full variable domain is SAVISQKPSRDICQRGTSLTIQCQVDSQVTMMFWYRQQPGQSLTLIATANQGSEATYESGFVIDKFPISRPNLTFSTLTVSNMSPEDSSIYLCSVMTDGNQPQHFGDGTRLSIL.

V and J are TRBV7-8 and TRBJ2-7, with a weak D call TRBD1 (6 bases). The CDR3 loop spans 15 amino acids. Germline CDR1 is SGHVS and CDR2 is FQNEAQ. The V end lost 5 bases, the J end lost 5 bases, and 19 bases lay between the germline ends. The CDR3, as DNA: TGTGCCAGCAGCCCCGGTCGGGACATCTTCCACGAGCAGTACTTC. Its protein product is CASSPGRDIFHEQYF.

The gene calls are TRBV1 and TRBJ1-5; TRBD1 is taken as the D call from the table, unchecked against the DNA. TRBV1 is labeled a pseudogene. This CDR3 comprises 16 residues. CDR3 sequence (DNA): TGCACCAGCAGCCAGCCCGGGACAGATAGCAATCAGCCCCAGCATTTT. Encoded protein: CTSSQPGTDSNQPQHF.

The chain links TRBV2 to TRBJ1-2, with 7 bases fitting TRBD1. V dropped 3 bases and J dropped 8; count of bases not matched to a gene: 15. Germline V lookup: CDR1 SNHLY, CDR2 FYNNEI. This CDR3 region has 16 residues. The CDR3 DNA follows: TGTGCCAGCAGTGATACTAAAGGGACAGCCGGGGACGGCTACACCTTC. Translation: CASSDTKGTAGDGYTF.

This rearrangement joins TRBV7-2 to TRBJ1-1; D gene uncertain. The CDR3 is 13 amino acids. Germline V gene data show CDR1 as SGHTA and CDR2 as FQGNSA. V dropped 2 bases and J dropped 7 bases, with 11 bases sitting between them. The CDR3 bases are TGTGCCAGCAGCTTACAGGAAGAGATTGAAGCTTTCTTT. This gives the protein CASSLQEEIEAFF.

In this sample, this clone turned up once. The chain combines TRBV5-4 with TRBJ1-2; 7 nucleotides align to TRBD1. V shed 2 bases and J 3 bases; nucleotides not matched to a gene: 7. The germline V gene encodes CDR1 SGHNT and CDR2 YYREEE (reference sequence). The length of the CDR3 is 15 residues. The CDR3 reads CASSLGGGDHYGYTF. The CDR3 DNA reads TGTGCCAGCAGCTTAGGAGGGGGCGATCACTATGGCTACACCTTC.

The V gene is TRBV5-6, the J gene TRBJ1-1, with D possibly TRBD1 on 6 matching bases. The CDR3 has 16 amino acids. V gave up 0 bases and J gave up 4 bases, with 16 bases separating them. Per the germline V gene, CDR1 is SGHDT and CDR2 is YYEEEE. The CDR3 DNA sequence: TGTGCCAGCAGCTTGGCAAACAGGGCCCTAGGCACTGAAGCTTTCTTT. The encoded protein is CASSLANRALGTEAFF. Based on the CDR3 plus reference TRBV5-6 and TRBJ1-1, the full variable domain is DAGVTQSPTHLIKTRGQQVTLRCSPKSGHDTVSWYQQALGQGPQFIFQYYEEEERQRGNFPDRFSGHQFPNYSSELNVNALLLGDSALYLCASSLANRALGTEAFFGQGTRLTVV.

In DNA form, the CDR3 reads TGTGCCAGCAGCTTCGCGACTAGCGGGGCTCCTATCGTCAGCTACGAGCAGTACTTC. It translates to CASSFATSGAPIVSYEQYF. The chain uses TRBV7-2 and TRBJ2-7, with 11 bases lining up with TRBD2. The CDR3 covers 19 residues. The V and J ends lost 3 bases and 3 bases, in that order; junction bases with no gene match: 16. Germline loops: CDR1 SGHTA, CDR2 FQGNSA.

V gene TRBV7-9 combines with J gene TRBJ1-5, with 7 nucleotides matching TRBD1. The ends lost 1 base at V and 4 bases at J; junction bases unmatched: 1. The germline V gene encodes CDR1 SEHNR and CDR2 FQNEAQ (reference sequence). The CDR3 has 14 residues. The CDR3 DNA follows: TGTGCCAGCAGCTTAGAGGGGGCGAATCAGCCCCAGCATTTT. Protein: CASSLEGANQPQHF. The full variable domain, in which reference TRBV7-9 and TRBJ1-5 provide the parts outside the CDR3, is DTGVSQNPRHKITKRGQNVTFRCDPISEHNRLYWYRQTLGQGPEFLTYFQNEAQLEKSRLLSDRFSAERPKGSFSTLEIQRTEQGDSAMYLCASSLEGANQPQHFGDGTRLSIL.

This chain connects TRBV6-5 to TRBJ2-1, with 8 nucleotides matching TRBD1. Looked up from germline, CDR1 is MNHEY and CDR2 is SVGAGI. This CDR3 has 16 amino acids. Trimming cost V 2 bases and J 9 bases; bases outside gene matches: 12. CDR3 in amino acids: CASSYEGTGGGGEQFF. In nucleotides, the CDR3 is TGTGCCAGCAGTTACGAAGGGACAGGCGGCGGAGGTGAGCAGTTCTTC.